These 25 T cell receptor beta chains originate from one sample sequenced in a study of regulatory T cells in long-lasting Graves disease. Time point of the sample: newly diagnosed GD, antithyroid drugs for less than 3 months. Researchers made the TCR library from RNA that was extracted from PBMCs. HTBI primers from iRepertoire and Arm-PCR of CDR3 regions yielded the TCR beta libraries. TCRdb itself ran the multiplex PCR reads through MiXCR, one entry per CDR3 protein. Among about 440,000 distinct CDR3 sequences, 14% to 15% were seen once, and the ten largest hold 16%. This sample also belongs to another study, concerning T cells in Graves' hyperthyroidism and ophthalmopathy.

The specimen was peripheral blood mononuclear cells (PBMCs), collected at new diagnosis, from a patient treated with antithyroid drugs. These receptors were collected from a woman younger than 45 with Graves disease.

The DNA for the CDR3 is TGTGCCATCAGTGAGTCCAAGGACTCCTTGTCCTACGAGCAGTACTTC. Encoded protein: CAISESKDSLSYEQYF. The J gene is TRBJ2-7, the V gene TRBV10-3; TRBD2 might be the D (5 bases). V was shortened by 0 bases and J by 1 base, with 13 bases between the two germline ends. The CDR3 consists of 16 residues. Germline V gene sequence: CDR1 ENHRY, CDR2 SYGVKD.

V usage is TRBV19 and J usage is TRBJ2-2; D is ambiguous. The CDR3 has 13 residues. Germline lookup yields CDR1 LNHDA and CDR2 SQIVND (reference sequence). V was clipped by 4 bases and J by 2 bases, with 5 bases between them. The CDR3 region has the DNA TGTGCCAGTAGTACCCAAAACACCGGGGAGCTGTTTTTT. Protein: CASSTQNTGELFF.

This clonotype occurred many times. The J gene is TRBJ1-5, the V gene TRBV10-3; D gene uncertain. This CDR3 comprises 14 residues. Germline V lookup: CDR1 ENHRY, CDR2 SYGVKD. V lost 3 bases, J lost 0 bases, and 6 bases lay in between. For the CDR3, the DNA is TGTGCCATCAGTGACACAGATAGCAATCAGCCCCAGCATTTT. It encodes CAISDTDSNQPQHF.

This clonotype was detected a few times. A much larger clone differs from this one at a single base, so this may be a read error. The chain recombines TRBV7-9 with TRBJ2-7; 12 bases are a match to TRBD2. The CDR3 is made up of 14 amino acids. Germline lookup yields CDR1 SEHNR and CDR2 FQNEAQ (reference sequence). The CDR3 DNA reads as TGTGCCGGCAGCAGGACTAGCGGGAACTACGAGCAGTACTTC. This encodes CAGSRTSGNYEQYF.

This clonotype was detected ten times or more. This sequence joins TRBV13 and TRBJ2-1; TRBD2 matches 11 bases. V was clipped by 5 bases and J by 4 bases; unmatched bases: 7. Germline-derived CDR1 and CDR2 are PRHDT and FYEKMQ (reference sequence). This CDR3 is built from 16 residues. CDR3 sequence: CASSTIAGGRYNEQFF. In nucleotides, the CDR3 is TGTGCCAGCAGCACCATAGCGGGAGGGCGATACAATGAGCAGTTCTTC.

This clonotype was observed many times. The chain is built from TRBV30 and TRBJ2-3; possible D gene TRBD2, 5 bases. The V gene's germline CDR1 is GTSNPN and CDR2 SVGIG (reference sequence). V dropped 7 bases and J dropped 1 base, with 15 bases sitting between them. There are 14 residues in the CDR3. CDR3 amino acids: CASPRAGRTDTQYF. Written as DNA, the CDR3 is TGTGCCTCCCCGCGGGCCGGGCGCACAGATACGCAGTATTTT.

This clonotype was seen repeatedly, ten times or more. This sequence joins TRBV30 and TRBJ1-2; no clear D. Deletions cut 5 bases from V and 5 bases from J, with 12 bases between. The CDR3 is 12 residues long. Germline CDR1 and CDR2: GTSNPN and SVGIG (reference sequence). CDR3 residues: CAWERPSYGYTF. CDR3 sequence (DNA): TGTGCCTGGGAAAGGCCTTCTTATGGCTACACCTTC.

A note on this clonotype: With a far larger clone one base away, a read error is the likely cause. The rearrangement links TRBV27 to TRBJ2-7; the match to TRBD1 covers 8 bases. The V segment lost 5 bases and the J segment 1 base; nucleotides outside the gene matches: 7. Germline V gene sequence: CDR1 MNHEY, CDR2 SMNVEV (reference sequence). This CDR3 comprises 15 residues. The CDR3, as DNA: TGTGCCAGCAGTCTCTCACAGGGGGAATCCTACGAGCAGTACTTC. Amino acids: CASSLSQGESYEQYF.

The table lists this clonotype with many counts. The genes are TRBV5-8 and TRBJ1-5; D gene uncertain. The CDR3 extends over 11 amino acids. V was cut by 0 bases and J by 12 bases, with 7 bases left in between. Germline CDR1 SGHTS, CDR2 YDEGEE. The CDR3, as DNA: TGTGCCAGCAGCTTGGGGGGAGGCCAGCATTTT. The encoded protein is CASSLGGGQHF.

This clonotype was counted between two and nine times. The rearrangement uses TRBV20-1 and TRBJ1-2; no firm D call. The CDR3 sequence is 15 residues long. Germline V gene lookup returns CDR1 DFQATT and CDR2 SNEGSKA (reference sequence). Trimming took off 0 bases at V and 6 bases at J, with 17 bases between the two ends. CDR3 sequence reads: CSAREIQTPTHGYTF. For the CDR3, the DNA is TGCAGTGCTAGAGAAATACAGACTCCAACCCATGGCTACACCTTC.

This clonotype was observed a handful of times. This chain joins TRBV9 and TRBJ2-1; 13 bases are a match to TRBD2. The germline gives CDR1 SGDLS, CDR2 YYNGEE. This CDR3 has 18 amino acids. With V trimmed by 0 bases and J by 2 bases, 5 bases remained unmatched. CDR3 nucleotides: TGTGCCAGCAGCGTAGAACTAGCGGGAGGGCCGACCTACAATGAGCAGTTCTTC. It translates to CASSVELAGGPTYNEQFF.

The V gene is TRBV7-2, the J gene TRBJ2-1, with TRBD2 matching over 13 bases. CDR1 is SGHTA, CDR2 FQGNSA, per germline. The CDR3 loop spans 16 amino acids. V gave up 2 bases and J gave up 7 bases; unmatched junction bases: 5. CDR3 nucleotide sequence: TGTGCCAGCAGCTTAAGGACTAGCGGGAGAGGGAATGAGCAGTTCTTC. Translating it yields CASSLRTSGRGNEQFF.

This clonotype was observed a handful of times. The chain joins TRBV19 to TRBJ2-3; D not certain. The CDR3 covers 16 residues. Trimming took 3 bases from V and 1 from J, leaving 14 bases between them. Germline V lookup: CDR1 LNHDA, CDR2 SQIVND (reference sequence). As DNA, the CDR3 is TGTGCCAGTAGTATCGCGGAAGGGTTGGGCACAGATACGCAGTATTTT. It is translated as CASSIAEGLGTDTQYF.

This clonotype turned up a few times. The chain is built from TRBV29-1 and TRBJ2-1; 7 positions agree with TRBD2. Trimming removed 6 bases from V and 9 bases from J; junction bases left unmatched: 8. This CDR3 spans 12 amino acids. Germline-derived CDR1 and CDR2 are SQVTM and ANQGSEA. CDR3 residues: CSVAPASGEQFF. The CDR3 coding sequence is TGCAGCGTGGCCCCGGCTAGCGGTGAGCAGTTCTTC.

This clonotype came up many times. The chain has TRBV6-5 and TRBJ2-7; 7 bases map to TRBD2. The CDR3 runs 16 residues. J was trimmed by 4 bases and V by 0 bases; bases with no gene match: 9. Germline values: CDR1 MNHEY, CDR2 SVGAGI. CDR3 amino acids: CASSYSKDPAGYEQYF. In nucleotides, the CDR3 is TGTGCCAGCAGTTACTCGAAGGATCCAGCGGGGTACGAGCAGTACTTC.

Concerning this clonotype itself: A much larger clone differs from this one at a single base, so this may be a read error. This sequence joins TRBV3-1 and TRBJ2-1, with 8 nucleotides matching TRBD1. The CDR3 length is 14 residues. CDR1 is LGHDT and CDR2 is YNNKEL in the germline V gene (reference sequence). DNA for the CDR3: TGTGCCAGCAACCCAGGGGGCGGCTACAATGAGCAGCTCTTC. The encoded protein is CASNPGGGYNEQLF.

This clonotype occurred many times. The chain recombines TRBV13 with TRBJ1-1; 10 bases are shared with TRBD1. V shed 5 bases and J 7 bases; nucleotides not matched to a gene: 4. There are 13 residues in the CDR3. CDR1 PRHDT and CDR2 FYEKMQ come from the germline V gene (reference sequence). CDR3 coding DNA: TGTGCCAGCAGCGGACAGGGGGTTTTTGAAGCTTTCTTT. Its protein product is CASSGQGVFEAFF.

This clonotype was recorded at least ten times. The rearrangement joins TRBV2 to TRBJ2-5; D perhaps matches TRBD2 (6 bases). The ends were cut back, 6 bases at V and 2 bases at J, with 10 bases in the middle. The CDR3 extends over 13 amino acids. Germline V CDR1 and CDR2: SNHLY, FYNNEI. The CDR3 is CASSGAGQETQYF. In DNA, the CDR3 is TGTGCCAGCAGCGGCGCGGGGCAAGAGACCCAGTACTTC. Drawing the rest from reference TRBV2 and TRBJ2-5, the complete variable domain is EPEVTQTPSHQVTQMGQEVILRCVPISNHLYFYWYRQILGQKVEFLVSFYNNEISEKSEIFDDQFSVERPDGSNFTLKIRSTKLEDSAMYFCASSGAGQETQYFGPGTRLLVL.

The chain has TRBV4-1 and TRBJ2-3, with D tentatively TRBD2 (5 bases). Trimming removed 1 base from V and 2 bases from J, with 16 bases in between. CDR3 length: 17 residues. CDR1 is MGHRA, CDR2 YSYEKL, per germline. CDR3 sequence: CASSQGKLVLSTDTQYF. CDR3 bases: TGCGCCAGCAGCCAAGGGAAACTAGTTCTATCCACAGATACGCAGTATTTT.

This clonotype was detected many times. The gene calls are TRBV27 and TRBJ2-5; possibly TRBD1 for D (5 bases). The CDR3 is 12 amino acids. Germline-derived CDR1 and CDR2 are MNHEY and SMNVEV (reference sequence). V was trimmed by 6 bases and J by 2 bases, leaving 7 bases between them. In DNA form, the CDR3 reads TGTGCCAGCAGGGCAGGGCAAGAGACCCAGTACTTC. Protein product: CASRAGQETQYF.

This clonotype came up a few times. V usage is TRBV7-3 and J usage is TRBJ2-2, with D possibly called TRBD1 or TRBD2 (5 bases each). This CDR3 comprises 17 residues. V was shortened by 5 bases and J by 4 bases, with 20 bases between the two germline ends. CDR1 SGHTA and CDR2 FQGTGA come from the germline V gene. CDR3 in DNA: TGTGCCAGCAGCCAAGCTCATAGGGGACGGGCCACCGGGGAGCTGTTTTTT. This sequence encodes CASSQAHRGRATGELFF. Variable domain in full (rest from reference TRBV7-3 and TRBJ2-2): GAGVSQTPSNKVTEKGKYVELRCDPISGHTALYWYRQSLGQGPEFLIYFQGTGAADDSGLPNDRFFAVRPEGSVSTLKIQRTERGDSAVYLCASSQAHRGRATGELFFGEGSRLTVL.

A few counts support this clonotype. CDR3 DNA sequence: TGTGCCACCGGCCTGGGTGGGGGGAGATTCTCTGGGGCCAACGTCCTGACTTTC. This sequence encodes CATGLGGGRFSGANVLTF. This chain uses TRBV12-3 or TRBV12-4 with TRBJ2-6, with D possibly matching TRBD2 (6 bases). V lost 10 bases to trimming and J lost 0 bases, with 22 bases between them. This CDR3 is 18 amino acids long.

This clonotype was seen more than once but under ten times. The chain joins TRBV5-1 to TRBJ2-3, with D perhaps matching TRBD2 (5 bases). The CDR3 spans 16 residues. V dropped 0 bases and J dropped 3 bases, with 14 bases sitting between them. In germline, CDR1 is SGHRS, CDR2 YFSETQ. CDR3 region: CASSLGAGVLTDTQYF. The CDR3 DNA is TGCGCCAGCAGCTTGGGGGCGGGCGTTCTAACAGATACGCAGTATTTT.

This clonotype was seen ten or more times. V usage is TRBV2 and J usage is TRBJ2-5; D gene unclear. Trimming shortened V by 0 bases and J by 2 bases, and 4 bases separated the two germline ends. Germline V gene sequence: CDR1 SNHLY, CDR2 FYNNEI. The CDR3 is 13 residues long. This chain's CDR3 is CASSEAEQETQYF. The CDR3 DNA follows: TGTGCCAGCAGTGAAGCAGAACAAGAGACCCAGTACTTC.

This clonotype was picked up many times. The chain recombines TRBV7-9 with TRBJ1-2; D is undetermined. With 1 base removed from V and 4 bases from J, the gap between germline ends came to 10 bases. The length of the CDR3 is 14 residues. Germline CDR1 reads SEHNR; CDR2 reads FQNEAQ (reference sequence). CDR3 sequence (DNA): TGTGCCAGCAGCTTAGGAGGTACAGCCTATGGCTACACCTTC. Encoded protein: CASSLGGTAYGYTF.